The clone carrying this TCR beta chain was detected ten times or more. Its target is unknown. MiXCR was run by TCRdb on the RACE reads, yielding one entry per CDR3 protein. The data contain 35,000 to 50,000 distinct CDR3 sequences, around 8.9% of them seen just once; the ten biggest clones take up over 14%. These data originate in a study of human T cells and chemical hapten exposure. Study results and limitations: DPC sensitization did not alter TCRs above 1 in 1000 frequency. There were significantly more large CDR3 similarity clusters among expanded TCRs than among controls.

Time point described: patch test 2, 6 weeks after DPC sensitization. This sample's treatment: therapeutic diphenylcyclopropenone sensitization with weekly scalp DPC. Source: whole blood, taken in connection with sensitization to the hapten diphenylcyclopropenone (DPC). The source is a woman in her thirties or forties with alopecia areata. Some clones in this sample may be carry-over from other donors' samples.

Here the CDR3 DNA reads TGCGCCAGCAGAGGGGGTTCTGGGGCCAACGTCCTGACTTTC. Translating gives CASRGGSGANVLTF. The V and J genes are TRBV10-1 and TRBJ2-6; D is perhaps TRBD1 (6 bases). The germline V gene encodes CDR1 WNHNN and CDR2 SYGVQD (reference sequence). The V end was cut by 6 bases, the J end by 1 base, with 7 bases between. This CDR3 has 14 amino acids.